A single sample is the source of the 18 T cell receptor beta chains below, sequenced in a study of blood T cell repertoires in COVID-19. The protocol was immunoSEQ multiplex PCR, while the TCRdb copy is restricted to in-frame clones and leaves out a portion. The sample carries approximately 54,000 clones, about 86% recorded once. The sample was peripheral blood. The receptors were gathered from an elderly man with active COVID-19.

This clone was detected a few times. The gene calls are TRBV18 and TRBJ1-1; D not certain. Looked up from germline, CDR1 is KGHSH and CDR2 is LQKENI. Trimming cost V 5 bases and J 1 base, with 8 bases left between them. The CDR3 length is 13 residues. The CDR3 DNA reads as TGTGCCAGCTCAGCTACAGAGAACACTGAAGCTTTCTTT. Amino acid sequence: CASSATENTEAFF.

The gene calls are TRBV2 and TRBJ2-7; 11 bases match TRBD2. The CDR3 is 15 amino acids. V shed 3 bases, J shed 7 bases, and the junction held 8 bases outside the gene matches. CDR1 is SNHLY and CDR2 is FYNNEI in the germline V gene. CDR3 DNA sequence: TGTGCCAGCAGTGATGTAGCGGGAGGGCCAAGGGAGCAGTACTTC. Amino acid sequence: CASSDVAGGPREQYF.

This clone was seen a single time. The chain uses TRBV7-6 and TRBJ2-3; 7 bases map to TRBD1. In germline, CDR1 is SGHVS, CDR2 FNYEAQ. With V trimmed by 2 bases and J by 2 bases, 7 bases remained unmatched. The CDR3 covers 16 residues. CDR3 residues: CASSLSPGQITDTQYF. The CDR3 nucleotides read TGTGCCAGCAGCTTATCCCCGGGACAGATCACAGATACGCAGTATTTT.

This clone appeared a single time. The rearrangement uses TRBV19 and TRBJ1-5; 7 bases align to TRBD1. The germline CDR1 and CDR2 sequences are LNHDA and SQIVND (reference sequence). The CDR3 loop spans 16 amino acids. The V gene end was trimmed by 1 base and the J gene end by 7 bases; junction bases not matched to a gene: 10. CDR3 sequence: CASSIVGDRAFQPQHF. DNA of the CDR3: TGTGCCAGTAGTATAGTGGGCGACAGGGCATTCCAGCCCCAGCATTTT.

This clone was observed once. The chain employs TRBV27 and TRBJ1-2; maybe TRBD1 (6 bases). The ends were cut back, 2 bases at V and 5 bases at J, with 12 bases in the middle. Germline CDR1 is MNHEY and CDR2 is SMNVEV (reference sequence). This CDR3 comprises 14 residues. CDR3 in amino acids: CASSLAGDIYGYTF. CDR3 coding DNA: TGTGCCAGCAGTTTAGCAGGGGACATATATGGCTACACCTTC.

This clone was detected once. V is TRBV19 and J is TRBJ2-1, with 10 bases fitting TRBD2. The CDR3 spans 15 residues. Trimming removed 7 bases from V and 3 bases from J; junction bases left unmatched: 6. The germline V gene encodes CDR1 LNHDA and CDR2 SQIVND (reference sequence). The CDR3 reads CASNPSGSIYNEQFF. The DNA of the CDR3 is TGTGCCAGTAACCCTAGCGGGAGTATCTACAATGAGCAGTTCTTC.

Only one count was recorded for this clone. The chain uses TRBV18 and TRBJ2-1, with 15 nucleotides matching TRBD2. The germline V gene has CDR1 KGHSH and CDR2 LQKENI. The length of the CDR3 is 17 residues. Trimming took 2 bases from V and 10 from J; bases not matched to a gene: 9. CDR3 loop: CASSPRTSGRAGPEQFF. The CDR3 DNA follows: TGTGCCAGCTCACCAAGGACTAGCGGGAGGGCCGGTCCCGAGCAGTTCTTC.

The CDR3 DNA is TGTGCCACCAGCAGAACGACTAGTCGAACCCAAGCTAAACCGTACGAGCAGTACTTC. Translating it yields CATSRTTSRTQAKPYEQYF. The rearrangement links TRBV15 to TRBJ2-7, with D tentatively TRBD2 (6 bases). Germline CDR1 and CDR2: LNHNV and YYDKDF (reference sequence). V was pared by 2 bases and J by 4 bases, with 27 bases between. The CDR3 covers 19 residues.

The chain uses TRBV30 and TRBJ2-3, with no clear D. The CDR3 is 13 residues long. The germline V gene has CDR1 GTSNPN and CDR2 SVGIG (reference sequence). With 0 bases removed from V and 0 bases from J, the gap between germline ends came to 4 bases. The CDR3 DNA reads as TGTGCCTGGAGTGTGCGCAGCACAGATACGCAGTATTTT. Protein: CAWSVRSTDTQYF.

This sequence joins TRBV4-3 and TRBJ2-5, with TRBD2 matching over 13 bases. The junction had 8 bases not matched to a gene; V was cut back by 4 bases and J by 0 bases. The CDR3 extends over 18 amino acids. Germline V gene data show CDR1 as LGHNA and CDR2 as YSLEER. The DNA of the CDR3 is TGCGCCAGCAGCCGGGGACTAGCGGGAAAAGGGGACCAAGAGACCCAGTACTTC. Its translation: CASSRGLAGKGDQETQYF.

J is TRBJ2-1 and V is TRBV19; the match to TRBD2 covers 7 bases. This CDR3 comprises 15 residues. Unmatched junction bases numbered 8, after V lost 3 bases and J lost 6 bases. Germline assignment: CDR1 LNHDA and CDR2 SQIVND (reference sequence). DNA for the CDR3: TGTGCCAGTAGTATGTGGGGGAGGGCAAGCAATGAGCAGTTCTTC. It codes for CASSMWGRASNEQFF.

The chain links TRBV7-2 to TRBJ2-5; 9 bases are a match to TRBD2. J gave up 7 bases and V 1 base, and 13 bases lay outside the gene matches. Germline CDR1 reads SGHTA; CDR2 reads FQGNSA. CDR3 length: 17 residues. The CDR3 DNA follows: TGTGCCAGCAGCTTAGAAACCCCTGGGGGAGCGGGAGGGACCCAGTACTTC. Its translation is CASSLETPGGAGGTQYF.

The V call is TRBV27, the J call TRBJ2-7; 12 bases agree with TRBD1. Per germline, CDR1 MNHEY and CDR2 SMNVEV (reference sequence). J was trimmed by 6 bases and V by 6 bases; bases with no gene match: 3. The CDR3 has 13 amino acids. In nucleotides, the CDR3 is TGTGCCAGCAGGGGGACAGGGGGCGGCGAGCAGTACTTC. Its translation is CASRGTGGGEQYF.

The chain joins TRBV5-1 to TRBJ2-1; 7 positions agree with TRBD2. The CDR3 consists of 16 residues. J was trimmed by 8 bases and V by 0 bases; bases with no gene match: 11. Germline V gene sequence: CDR1 SGHRS, CDR2 YFSETQ. CDR3 sequence reads: CASSLVGRVGKDEQFF. As DNA, the CDR3 is TGCGCCAGCAGCTTGGTAGGGAGGGTCGGTAAAGATGAGCAGTTCTTC.

The J gene is TRBJ2-7, the V gene TRBV5-1, with 9 bases fitting TRBD1. CDR3 size: 15 residues. CDR1 and CDR2 from the germline V gene are SGHRS and YFSETQ. V was clipped by 5 bases and J by 5 bases; unmatched bases: 11. The CDR3 loop is CASSNGDRAIHEQYF. As DNA, the CDR3 is TGCGCCAGCAGTAATGGGGACAGGGCGATCCACGAGCAGTACTTC.

Here the CDR3 reads CASSRTGNVGETQYF. The DNA of the CDR3 is TGTGCCAGCAGCCGCACGGGGAACGTTGGAGAGACCCAGTACTTC. The chain uses TRBV4-2 and TRBJ2-5; D may be TRBD2 (5 bases). In germline, CDR1 is LGHNA, CDR2 YNFKEQ. The length of the CDR3 is 15 residues. V lost 4 bases and J 4 bases, leaving 16 bases between the germline ends.

The V and J genes are TRBV5-6 and TRBJ1-4; maybe TRBD1 (6 bases). Trimming left V 5 bases short and J 7 bases short, with 12 bases between. Per germline, CDR1 SGHDT and CDR2 YYEEEE. The CDR3 runs to 13 residues. DNA of the CDR3: TGTGCCAGCAGGGACCAGGGGTCTGAAAAACTGTTTTTT. It specifies CASRDQGSEKLFF. The variable domain in full, completed from reference TRBV5-6 and TRBJ1-4, reads DAGVTQSPTHLIKTRGQQVTLRCSPKSGHDTVSWYQQALGQGPQFIFQYYEEEERQRGNFPDRFSGHQFPNYSSELNVNALLLGDSALYLCASRDQGSEKLFFGSGTQLSVL.

Only a few counts were recorded for this clone. V and J are TRBV7-2 and TRBJ2-1; 8 bases agree with TRBD1. CDR1 is SGHTA and CDR2 is FQGNSA in the germline V gene. The CDR3 loop spans 16 amino acids. The J segment lost 0 bases and the V segment lost 5 bases, leaving 6 bases of the junction unmatched. CDR3 sequence reads: CASSTGQDFSYNEQFF. The CDR3 nucleotides read TGTGCCAGCAGCACGGGACAGGACTTCTCCTACAATGAGCAGTTCTTC. Full variable domain (missing parts from reference TRBV7-2 and TRBJ2-1): GAGVSQSPSNKVTEKGKDVELRCDPISGHTALYWYRQSLGQGLEFLIYFQGNSAPDKSGLPSDRFSAERTGGSVSTLTIQRTQQEDSAVYLCASSTGQDFSYNEQFFGPGTRLTVL.